This T cell receptor (beta chain) comes out of a study of cytomegalovirus exposure and HLA in healthy donors. Overall study context: Caucasian-associated ancestry cluster membership applied to approximately 84% of over 350 genotyped donors.

The CDR3 length is 14 residues. The V end was cut by 6 bases, the J end by 1 base, with 13 bases between. Germline lookup yields CDR1 SGHRS and CDR2 YFSETQ. In the PCR, 60 Vbeta and 13 Jbeta primers were used. Clones were sequenced by immunoSEQ multiplex PCR, and TCRdb holds only the in-frame ones, with some missing. This table has approximately 160,000 clones, 75% appearing once. Concerning this clone itself: Its antigen remains unidentified.

Study conclusions and caveats: The study had only CMV serostatus as immune exposure information. The likely origin of a cluster of highly shared sequence variants was a sequencing artifact. Further analysis, carried out later, found HLA-associated TCR beta chains more clonally expanded than equally common other chains.

This sequence joins TRBV5-1 and TRBJ2-5; a weak D match, TRBD1 (5 bases). The source material was PBMCs. The TCR was taken from a woman aged 45 to 65 in good health and CMV-seropositive. CDR3 protein: CASKITGSQETQYF. The CDR3 nucleotides read TGCGCCAGCAAAATTACAGGATCCCAAGAGACCCAGTACTTC.